This TCR beta chain was recovered during a study of shared clonotypes between healthy human individuals. About the research overall: Researchers assigned three CD4 naive, three CD4 memory, two CD8 naive and one CD8 memory plate to each donor. Overall study findings and caveats: What naive subsets generally showed was a larger estimated richness than memory subsets showed.

The CDR3 length is 14 residues. Comments on this clone: Its antigen is currently unknown.

Assay: immunoSEQ multiplex PCR; the TCRdb copy retains only in-frame clones and omits some. The sample lists more than 150,000 clones, roughly 93% occurring once. Healthy adults negative for HIV, lacking recent acute infections or vaccinations, served as donors. The specimen sequenced was naive CD4+ T cells sorted from blood. Subset noted: CD45RA+ positively selected. This TCR came from a woman in her 30s in good health. This rearrangement joins TRBV21-1 to TRBJ1-5; the table's D call TRBD1 went unverified against the DNA. TRBV21-1 is labeled a pseudogene. DNA for the CDR3: TGTGCCAGCAGCACAGGGACAGGGGATCAGCCCCAGCATTTT. As protein: CASSTGTGDQPQHF.